The clone carrying this T cell receptor (beta chain) was counted between two and nine times. Within the sample, other DNA sequences also encode this same CDR3. These data are taken from a study of OX40 agonist ivuxolimab in advanced cancers. Turning to the study itself: At doses from 0.01 to 10 mg/kg, patients were given intravenous ivuxolimab every 2 weeks. Past anti-PD-1, anti-PD-L1 or anti-CTLA-4 therapy was accepted, and around 40% had received some.

Clones were sequenced by immunoSEQ multiplex PCR, and TCRdb holds only the in-frame ones, with some missing. The table shows about 68,000 clones, with more than 70% occurring only once. Sequencing used CD4+ or CD8+ T cells sorted from blood, obtained in a trial of the OX40 agonist ivuxolimab. The TCR comes from an adult with an advanced solid tumor such as melanoma, head and neck, liver or kidney cancer.

The DNA of the CDR3 is TGTGCCAGCAGCTTATGGGGATCTGGGGCCAACGTCCTGACTTTC. Translation gives CASSLWGSGANVLTF. V usage is TRBV11-1 and J usage is TRBJ2-6, with no clear D. The CDR3 covers 15 residues. The germline V gene has CDR1 SGHAT and CDR2 FQDESV (reference sequence). V lost 2 bases and J lost 1, with 6 bases in between. The whole variable domain, filled in from reference TRBV11-1 and TRBJ2-6, reads EAEVAQSPRYKITEKSQAVAFWCDPISGHATLYWYRQILGQGPELLVQFQDESVVDDSQLPKDRFSAERLKGVDSTLKIQPAELGDSAMYLCASSLWGSGANVLTFGAGSRLTVL.